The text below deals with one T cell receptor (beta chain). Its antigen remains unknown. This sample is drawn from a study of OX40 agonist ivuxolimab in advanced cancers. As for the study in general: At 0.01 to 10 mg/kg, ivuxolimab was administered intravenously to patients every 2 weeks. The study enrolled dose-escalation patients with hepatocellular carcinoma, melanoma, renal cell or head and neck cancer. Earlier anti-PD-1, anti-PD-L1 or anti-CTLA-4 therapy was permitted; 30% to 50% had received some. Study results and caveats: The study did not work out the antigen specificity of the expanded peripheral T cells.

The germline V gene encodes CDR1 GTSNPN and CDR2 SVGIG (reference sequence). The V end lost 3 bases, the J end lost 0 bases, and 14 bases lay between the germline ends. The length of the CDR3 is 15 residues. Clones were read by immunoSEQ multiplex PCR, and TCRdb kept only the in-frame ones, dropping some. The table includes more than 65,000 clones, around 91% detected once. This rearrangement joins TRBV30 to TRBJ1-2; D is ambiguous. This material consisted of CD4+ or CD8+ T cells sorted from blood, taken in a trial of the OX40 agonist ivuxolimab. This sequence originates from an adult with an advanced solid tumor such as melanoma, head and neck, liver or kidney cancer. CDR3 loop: CAWRTRQVANYGYTF. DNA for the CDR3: TGTGCCTGGAGGACAAGACAAGTAGCTAACTATGGCTACACCTTC.